A selection of T cell receptor beta chains follows, all from one sample in a study of CD8 T cells in Susac syndrome. A single record per CDR3 protein comes from TCRdb applying MiXCR to the immunoSEQ multiplex PCR reads. The table has a few hundred thousand distinct CDR3 sequences, about 93% seen once. The sample comprised CD4+ T cells from PBMCs. Source of these receptors: a human donor with multiple sclerosis. Both conserved end residues are part of each CDR3. The order of the fields is J gene, V gene, CDR3 length, clone size, D gene, CDR3 protein, CDR3 DNA. D genes are given only for firm matches. Clone size is stated in some rows and not others, as once, few, many or a class when expanded.

>TRBJ1-5|TRBV12-3/TRBV12-4|14|NA|NA
CASSLGAGEQPQHF
TGTGCCAGCAGTTTAGGGGCAGGGGAACAGCCCCAGCATTTT
>TRBJ2-7|TRBV18|14|NA|NA
CASSAYRDSYEQYF
TGTGCCAGCTCAGCGTACAGGGACTCCTACGAGCAGTACTTC
>TRBJ1-1|TRBV6-5|17|NA|NA
CASSYSTGGRPDTEAFF
TGTGCCAGCAGTTACTCGACCGGGGGTCGGCCGGACACTGAAGCTTTCTTT
>TRBJ2-7|TRBV6-5|14|NA|NA
CASTRHSTSYEQYF
TGTGCCAGCACTCGACACTCCACCTCCTACGAGCAGTACTTC
>TRBJ2-1|TRBV5-1|15|NA|NA
CASSLDVASTYEQFF
TGCGCCAGCAGCTTGGATGTCGCTAGCACGTATGAGCAGTTCTTC
>TRBJ1-2|TRBV12-3/TRBV12-4|15|NA|TRBD1
CASSLGAGGAGGYTF
TGTGCCAGCAGTTTAGGTGCAGGGGGCGCAGGTGGCTACACCTTC
>TRBJ1-2|TRBV6-1|15|NA|TRBD1
CASSELGQGLGGYTF
TGTGCCAGCAGTGAACTCGGACAGGGGCTAGGAGGCTACACCTTC
>TRBJ1-5|TRBV5-6|16|NA|NA
CASSLFGGPTNQPQHF
TGTGCCAGCAGCTTGTTTGGGGGGCCCACCAATCAGCCCCAGCATTTT
>TRBJ2-2|TRBV4-1|14|NA|NA
CASSHPGGTGELFF
TGCGCCAGCAGCCATCCTGGGGGAACCGGGGAGCTGTTTTTT
>TRBJ2-3|TRBV29-1|13|NA|NA
CSVEEGAQDTQYF
TGCAGCGTTGAAGAGGGGGCCCAAGATACGCAGTATTTT
>TRBJ2-3|TRBV29-1|16|NA|TRBD2
CSVEDGLAGGPDTQYF
TGCAGCGTTGAAGATGGGCTAGCGGGAGGGCCAGATACGCAGTATTTT
>TRBJ2-1|TRBV5-6|15|NA|TRBD1
CASSSTGQGNNEQFF
TGTGCCAGCAGCTCCACGGGACAGGGGAACAATGAGCAGTTCTTC
>TRBJ1-5|TRBV7-9|13|NA|NA
CASSEGGREPQHF
TGTGCCAGCAGCGAGGGAGGGCGGGAGCCCCAGCATTTT
>TRBJ1-1|TRBV5-1|15|few|TRBD1
CASSLVGGVNTEAFF
TGCGCCAGCAGCTTGGTAGGGGGCGTGAACACTGAAGCTTTCTTT
>TRBJ1-1|TRBV12-3/TRBV12-4|13|NA|NA
CASSFVQDTEAFF
TGTGCCAGCAGTTTTGTCCAGGACACTGAAGCTTTCTTT
>TRBJ1-1|TRBV5-1|16|NA|TRBD1
CASSNRTGGMNTEAFF
TGCGCCAGCAGCAATAGGACAGGGGGAATGAACACTGAAGCTTTCTTT
>TRBJ1-1|TRBV5-4|14|few|NA
CASSLGGKGTEAFF
TGTGCCAGCAGCTTGGGGGGGAAGGGAACTGAAGCTTTCTTT
>TRBJ2-1|TRBV6-5|16|NA|TRBD1
CASSLVQGVTYNEQFF
TGTGCCAGCAGTTTAGTTCAGGGGGTCACCTACAATGAGCAGTTCTTC
>TRBJ1-2|TRBV29-1|12|NA|TRBD1
CSVRQGDYGYTF
TGCAGCGTGCGACAGGGGGACTATGGCTACACCTTC
>TRBJ2-7|TRBV4-1|16|once|TRBD2
CASSQEAGTRIYEQYF
TGCGCCAGCAGCCAAGAAGCCGGGACTAGAATCTACGAGCAGTACTTC
>TRBJ1-3|TRBV9|13|NA|NA
CASRDMGGNTIYF
TGTGCCAGCAGGGATATGGGGGGAAACACCATATATTTT
>TRBJ1-1|TRBV30|13|NA|NA
CAWSPTWYTEAFF
TGTGCCTGGAGTCCCACATGGTACACTGAAGCTTTCTTT
>TRBJ2-1|TRBV9|14|NA|NA
CASSVGNGGQEQFF
TGTGCCAGCAGCGTAGGGAACGGGGGGCAGGAGCAGTTCTTC
>TRBJ1-1|TRBV7-2|12|NA|NA
CASSVTNTEAFF
TGTGCCAGCAGCGTTACTAACACTGAAGCTTTCTTT
>TRBJ1-2|TRBV4-1|15|NA|NA
CASSQGGPRLGGYTF
TGCGCCAGCAGCCAAGGAGGACCGCGGTTGGGGGGCTACACCTTC
>TRBJ1-4|TRBV6-1|14|NA|NA
CASKGGSTNEKLFF
TGTGCCAGCAAGGGGGGCTCAACTAATGAAAAACTGTTTTTT
>TRBJ2-2|TRBV20-1|14|NA|TRBD2
CSASSSGGTGELFF
TGCAGTGCTAGTTCCAGCGGGGGGACCGGGGAGCTGTTTTTT
>TRBJ1-1|TRBV2|14|NA|NA
CASGIDNSIWGAFF
TGTGCCAGCGGAATTGACAATTCGATCTGGGGAGCTTTCTTT
>TRBJ2-7|TRBV29-1|13|NA|TRBD2
CSVELAGTYEQYF
TGCAGCGTTGAACTAGCGGGAACCTACGAGCAGTACTTC
>TRBJ2-5|TRBV4-2|14|NA|NA
CASSHKGQQETQYF
TGTGCCAGCAGCCATAAGGGACAACAAGAGACCCAGTACTTC
>TRBJ1-4|TRBV12-3/TRBV12-4|14|NA|NA
CASRETATNEKLFF
TGTGCCAGCAGAGAGACAGCAACTAATGAAAAACTGTTTTTT
>TRBJ2-7|TRBV19|13|NA|NA
CATSGASLYEQYF
TGTGCCACTTCCGGGGCCAGCCTCTACGAGCAGTACTTC
>TRBJ2-5|TRBV5-1|14|NA|TRBD1
CASSLAQGAQTQYF
TGCGCCAGCAGCTTGGCCCAGGGGGCACAGACCCAGTACTTC
>TRBJ1-1|TRBV12-3/TRBV12-4|14|NA|NA
CASSWGTPNTEAFF
TGTGCCAGCAGTTGGGGGACACCGAACACTGAAGCTTTCTTT
>TRBJ2-5|TRBV5-4|16|once|NA
CASSPVAGTTKETQYF
TGTGCCAGCAGCCCTGTCGCGGGGACCACAAAAGAGACCCAGTACTTC
>TRBJ1-2|TRBV30|14|NA|TRBD1
CAWSVRQGDYGYTF
TGTGCCTGGAGTGTCCGACAGGGCGACTATGGCTACACCTTC
>TRBJ2-1|TRBV6-6|15|NA|NA
CASTLGGGGKGEQFF
TGTGCCAGCACCCTCGGCGGAGGGGGGAAGGGTGAGCAGTTCTTC
>TRBJ1-2|TRBV7-9|13|NA|NA
CASSLTSGYGYTF
TGTGCCAGCAGCTTAACCTCGGGGTATGGCTACACCTTC
>TRBJ2-5|TRBV12-3/TRBV12-4|14|NA|TRBD1
CASRKTGGAETQYF
TGTGCCAGCAGAAAGACAGGGGGCGCGGAGACCCAGTACTTC
>TRBJ1-1|TRBV12-3/TRBV12-4|15|NA|NA
CASTTGPGEEAEAFF
TGTGCCAGCACCACCGGCCCAGGGGAGGAGGCTGAAGCTTTCTTT
>TRBJ2-7|TRBV9|15|NA|NA
CASSVGEDPSYEQYF
TGTGCCAGCAGCGTAGGGGAGGATCCTTCCTACGAGCAGTACTTC
>TRBJ1-1|TRBV19|15|NA|NA
CASSPRIGAWTEAFF
TGTGCCAGTAGTCCTAGAATCGGGGCGTGGACTGAAGCTTTCTTT